The 3 T cell receptor beta chains given below trace back to one sample, sequenced in a study of blood T cell repertoires in COVID-19. Profiling relied on immunoSEQ multiplex PCR, and the TCRdb table lists in-frame clones only, not all of them. The sample carries 300,000 to 400,000 clones, about 90% recorded once. The sample taken for sequencing was peripheral blood. The receptors were sampled from a woman in her 70s with COVID-19, enrolled during active disease.

The count of this clone is one. This sequence joins TRBV5-4 and TRBJ2-1; 10 positions match TRBD2. The CDR3 loop spans 17 amino acids. Germline V gene data show CDR1 as SGHNT and CDR2 as YYREEE (reference sequence). V lost 1 base, J lost 6 bases, and 10 bases stayed unmatched. The CDR3 DNA reads as TGTGCCAGCAGCTTGTGGTTTAGCGGGGGGCTGGGCAATGAGCAGTTCTTC. It yields the protein CASSLWFSGGLGNEQFF.

The gene calls are TRBV24-1 and TRBJ2-7, with TRBD2 identical over 11 bases. V was clipped by 9 bases and J by 4 bases; unmatched bases: 4. The length of the CDR3 is 13 residues. Germline-derived CDR1 and CDR2 are KGHDR and SFDVKD. CDR3: CATSTSGAYEQYF. CDR3 coding DNA: TGTGCCACCTCGACTAGCGGGGCATACGAGCAGTACTTC.

The chain carries TRBV5-6 and TRBJ1-5, with 7 bases matching TRBD1. The germline CDR1 and CDR2 sequences are SGHDT and YYEEEE. V was pared by 2 bases and J by 11 bases, with 13 bases of the junction left unmatched. The CDR3 has 15 amino acids. CDR3: CASSFSGTAPMAQHF. For the CDR3, the DNA is TGTGCCAGCAGCTTTTCCGGGACAGCCCCTATGGCCCAGCATTTT. Full variable domain (rest looked up from reference TRBV5-6 and TRBJ1-5): DAGVTQSPTHLIKTRGQQVTLRCSPKSGHDTVSWYQQALGQGPQFIFQYYEEEERQRGNFPDRFSGHQFPNYSSELNVNALLLGDSALYLCASSFSGTAPMAQHFGDGTRLSIL.